The source of this T cell receptor (beta chain) is a study of technical replicates of blood from a few donors. Repertoires were generated with immunoSEQ multiplex PCR, while TCRdb's copy carries only in-frame clones and drops some. The profile shows 65,000 to 85,000 clones, about 92% of them singletons. V lost 6 bases to trimming and J lost 4 bases; unmatched junction nucleotides: 8. This CDR3 has 15 residues. Germline loops: CDR1 MNHNS, CDR2 SASEGT. The V and J genes are TRBV6-1 and TRBJ2-3; 9 positions agree with TRBD1. Sequenced input: T cells isolated from PBMCs. The receptor's source is a human donor in good health. The CDR3 DNA reads TGTGCCAGCAGGCCTTGGACAGGGGTGGCAGATACGCAGTATTTT. Translation: CASRPWTGVADTQYF.